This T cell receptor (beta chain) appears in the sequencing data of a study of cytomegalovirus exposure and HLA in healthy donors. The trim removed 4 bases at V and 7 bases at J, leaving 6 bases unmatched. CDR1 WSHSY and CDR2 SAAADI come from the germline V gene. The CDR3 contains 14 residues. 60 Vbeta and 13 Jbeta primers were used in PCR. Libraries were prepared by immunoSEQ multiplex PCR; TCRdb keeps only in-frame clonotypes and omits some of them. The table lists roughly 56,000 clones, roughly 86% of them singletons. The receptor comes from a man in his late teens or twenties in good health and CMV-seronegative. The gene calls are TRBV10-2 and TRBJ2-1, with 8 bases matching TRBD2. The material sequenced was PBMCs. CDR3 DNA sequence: TGCGCCAGCAGTGTGGACGGGGGGGCAAATGAGCAGTTCTTC. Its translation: CASSVDGGANEQFF.